This TCR beta chain was sequenced in a study of response to subunit inactivated influenza vaccine. Each CDR3 protein is one row after TCRdb ran MiXCR on the RT-PCR reads. This repertoire shows roughly 540,000 distinct CDR3 sequences, around a quarter found once; its top ten account for approximately 3%. Germline loops: CDR1 DFQATT, CDR2 SNEGSKA (reference sequence). The CDR3 covers 15 residues. Trimming removed 0 bases from V and 4 bases from J; junction bases left unmatched: 4. The same data also contributed to another study, on T cells expressing NK-cell markers. Per that study: Template switching by 5'RACE with UMIs generated the TCR beta cDNA.

This sequence joins TRBV20-1 and TRBJ1-1; 11 bases align to TRBD1. This sample comprised CD4+ T cells sorted from PBMCs, obtained 11 to 12 days after vaccination. The TCR was taken from a man in his fifties who received an inactivated influenza vaccine. This CDR3 is CSARDVGTGGTEAFF. In nucleotides, the CDR3 is TGCAGTGCTAGAGATGTTGGGACAGGGGGCACTGAAGCTTTCTTT.